A selection of T cell receptor beta chains follows, all from one sample in a study of T cells after yellow fever vaccination. MiXCR, run by TCRdb on the 5' RACE reads, gives a single entry per CDR3 protein. The data hold under 250,000 distinct CDR3 sequences, with less than 8.5% observed a single time. The sample consisted of CD4+ T cells sorted from PBMCs, taken 15 days after the yellow fever booster vaccination. The receptors stem from a man in his thirties or forties who received the YFV17D yellow fever vaccine. Both conserved end residues are part of each CDR3. D genes are given only for firm matches. Clone size is stated in some rows and not others, as once, few, many or a class when expanded.

many | TRBJ2-3 | TRBV28 | TRBD2 | CASSQGLAGRYTQYF | TGTGCCAGCAGTCAAGGACTAGCGGGAAGGTATACGCAGTATTTT
few | TRBJ2-2 | TRBV12-3/TRBV12-4 | NA | CASSFRLGGELFF | TGTGCCAGCAGTTTTAGGCTTGGGGGGGAGCTGTTTTTT
few | TRBJ2-7 | TRBV7-2 | NA | CASSLDGRFEQYF | TGTGCCAGCAGCTTAGACGGCCGCTTCGAGCAGTACTTC
few | TRBJ2-1 | TRBV5-6 | NA | CASSFYGDYNEQFF | TGTGCCAGCAGCTTTTACGGAGACTACAATGAGCAGTTCTTC
many | TRBJ1-1 | TRBV20-1 | TRBD1 | CSAPTRTGEGVFAEAFF | TGCAGTGCTCCGACCCGGACAGGGGAGGGGGTCTTCGCTGAAGCTTTCTTT
NA | TRBJ1-4 | TRBV20-1 | NA | CSARAGGGIEKLFF | TGCAGTGCTAGGGCCGGGGGGGGTATTGAAAAACTGTTTTTT
NA | TRBJ2-3 | TRBV20-1 | TRBD2 | CSARDGLAGGDTQYF | TGCAGTGCTAGAGATGGACTAGCGGGGGGAGATACGCAGTATTTT
few | TRBJ1-6 | TRBV5-4 | TRBD1 | CASRSEGQNNSPLHF | TGTGCCAGCAGATCCGAGGGACAGAATAATTCACCCCTCCACTTT
many | TRBJ2-5 | TRBV28 | TRBD1 | CASSPTTGEETQYF | TGTGCCAGCAGTCCCACGACAGGGGAAGAGACCCAGTACTTC
many | TRBJ2-5 | TRBV5-1 | NA | CASSLLGHETQYF | TGCGCCAGCAGCTTACTAGGTCACGAGACCCAGTACTTC
many | TRBJ2-1 | TRBV18 | NA | CASSPPVRGSSYNEQFF | TGTGCCAGCTCACCACCGGTGAGGGGGTCTTCCTACAATGAGCAGTTCTTC
many | TRBJ2-5 | TRBV27 | NA | CASSPRRVGLAPNPQETQYF | TGTGCCAGCAGTCCCCGGCGGGTGGGCTTAGCGCCAAACCCCCAGGAGACCCAGTACTTC
many | TRBJ2-1 | TRBV5-1 | TRBD2 | CASSGTSGSYNEQFF | TGCGCCAGCTCCGGGACTAGCGGCTCCTACAATGAGCAGTTCTTC
few | TRBJ2-3 | TRBV7-2 | TRBD2 | CASSRGTSESEAQYF | TGTGCCAGCAGCCGCGGGACTAGCGAATCAGAGGCGCAGTATTTT
few | TRBJ2-2 | TRBV27 | TRBD2 | CASRNSAGTGELFF | TGTGCCAGCAGGAACTCAGCGGGGACCGGGGAGCTGTTTTTT
many | TRBJ2-3 | TRBV4-2 | TRBD2 | CASSQGTSGRGPDTQYF | TGTGCCAGCAGCCAAGGGACTAGCGGGAGGGGGCCAGATACGCAGTATTTT
few | TRBJ2-7 | TRBV12-3/TRBV12-4 | TRBD2 | CASSPGGRGYEQYF | TGTGCCAGCAGTCCGGGCGGGAGGGGCTACGAGCAGTACTTC
NA | TRBJ1-5 | TRBV20-1 | NA | CSAVLWSGGSNQPQHF | TGCAGTGCAGTTCTTTGGTCCGGAGGTAGCAATCAGCCCCAGCATTTT
NA | TRBJ2-7 | TRBV7-2 | NA | CASSSGSPLEQYF | TGTGCCAGCAGCTCGGGATCACCCCTCGAGCAGTACTTC
few | TRBJ2-2 | TRBV12-3/TRBV12-4 | TRBD2 | CASSPSGGAGELFF | TGTGCCAGCAGTCCCTCGGGGGGGGCCGGGGAGCTGTTTTTT
many | TRBJ2-3 | TRBV12-3/TRBV12-4 | NA | CANTAGTDTQYF | TGTGCCAACACAGCGGGCACAGATACGCAGTATTTT
many | TRBJ1-5 | TRBV7-2 | NA | CASSQNSNQPQHF | TGTGCCAGCAGCCAAAATAGCAATCAGCCCCAGCATTTT
many | TRBJ2-1 | TRBV6-2/TRBV6-3 | NA | CASSTSYNEQFF | TGTGCCAGCAGTACGTCCTACAATGAGCAGTTCTTC
few | TRBJ2-7 | TRBV6-2/TRBV6-3 | TRBD1 | CASSPGTGEEQYF | TGTGCCAGCAGTCCCGGGACAGGGGAAGAGCAGTACTTC